This T cell receptor beta chain stems from a study of blood T cell repertoires in COVID-19. Study information: Italy, Spain and the United States were the sources of the convalescent and acute COVID-19 samples.

Germline CDR1 reads SGHTA; CDR2 reads FQGNSA. With 4 bases removed from V and 5 bases from J, the gap between germline ends came to 17 bases. The CDR3 runs to 15 residues. Some clones are missing from TCRdb's copy, which holds only in-frame ones; the method was immunoSEQ multiplex PCR. The table includes 410,000 or so clones, around nine tenths detected once. This receptor was identified in a woman between 40 and 55 years old with COVID-19, enrolled during active disease. The chain uses TRBV7-2 and TRBJ1-2; possible D gene TRBD1, 6 bases. The sample was peripheral blood. The CDR3 spells CASSWNRVGAYGYTF. In DNA, the CDR3 is TGTGCCAGCAGCTGGAACAGGGTCGGGGCATATGGCTACACCTTC.